Included here is one T cell receptor beta chain sequence, with context. In the authors' methods: Nucleated cell number was recorded as an estimate derived from reference gene primer amplification. Measured with immunoSEQ multiplex PCR; TCRdb has only the in-frame clones, and not every one. V, J and clone size are taken as reported in that table, and D and trimming were inferred from the DNA itself. This sample yields some 150,000 clones, of which roughly nine tenths are seen a single time; 2.4% belongs to the top ten. This record comes from a study of blood T cell repertoires in COVID-19. Across the whole study: The cDNA or gDNA used as material had been derived from T cells, B-cell-depleted T cells, or PBMCs.

The V gene lost 7 bases and the J gene lost 1 base, with 17 bases spanning the gap. Germline CDR1 is MNHNY and CDR2 is SVGAGI (reference sequence). The CDR3 extends over 16 amino acids. The receptor was isolated from a woman in her sixties or seventies with acute or convalescent COVID-19. Sequencing was done on a sample of peripheral blood. The chain carries TRBV6-6 and TRBJ1-5; a possible D gene is TRBD1 (5 bases). For the CDR3, the DNA is TGTGCCAGCACCGGTTACGGGGGGGGGAGCAATCAGCCCCAGCATTTT. Its protein is CASTGYGGGSNQPQHF.